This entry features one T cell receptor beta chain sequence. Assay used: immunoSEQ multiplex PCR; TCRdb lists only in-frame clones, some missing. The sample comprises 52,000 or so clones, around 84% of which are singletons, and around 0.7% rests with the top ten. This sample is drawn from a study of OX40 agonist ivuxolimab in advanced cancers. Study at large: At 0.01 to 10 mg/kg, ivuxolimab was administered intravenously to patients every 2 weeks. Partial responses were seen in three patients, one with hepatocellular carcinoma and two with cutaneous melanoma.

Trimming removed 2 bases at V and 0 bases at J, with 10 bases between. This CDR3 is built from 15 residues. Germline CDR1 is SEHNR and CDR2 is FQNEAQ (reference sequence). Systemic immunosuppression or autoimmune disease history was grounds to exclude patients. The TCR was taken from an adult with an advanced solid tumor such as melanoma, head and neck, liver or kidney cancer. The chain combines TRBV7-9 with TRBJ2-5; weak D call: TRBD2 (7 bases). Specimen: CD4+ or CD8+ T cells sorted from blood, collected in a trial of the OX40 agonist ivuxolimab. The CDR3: CASSLRGGDQETQYF. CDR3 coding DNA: TGTGCCAGCAGCTTAAGGGGGGGCGACCAAGAGACCCAGTACTTC. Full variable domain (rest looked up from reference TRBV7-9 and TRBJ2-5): DTGVSQNPRHKITKRGQNVTFRCDPISEHNRLYWYRQTLGQGPEFLTYFQNEAQLEKSRLLSDRFSAERPKGSFSTLEIQRTEQGDSAMYLCASSLRGGDQETQYFGPGTRLLVL.